Presented here are 21 T cell receptor beta chains from one specimen sequenced in a study of neurological immune-mediated disorders. TCRdb re-derived calls from the 5' RACE reads in MiXCR, one entry per CDR3 protein. Here the sample spans about 3,900 distinct CDR3 sequences, about 31% being singletons. Source material: CD8+ T cells from blood. These receptors were obtained from a man aged 50 or older with HTLV-1-associated myelopathy (HAM/TSP).

This clonotype was detected many times. The chain uses TRBV11-2 and TRBJ2-3, with TRBD2 matching over 11 bases. The CDR3 is made up of 17 amino acids. From germline, CDR1 is SGHAT and CDR2 FQNNGV. J gave up 3 bases and V 4 bases, and 9 bases lay outside the gene matches. As DNA, the CDR3 is TGTGCCAGCAGCTCCCTACTAGCGGGAGTGGGGACAGATACGCAGTATTTT. As protein: CASSSLLAGVGTDTQYF.

The V gene is TRBV24-1, the J gene TRBJ2-7; D may match TRBD1 or TRBD2 (5 bases each). CDR1 and CDR2 (germline): KGHDR, SFDVKD. The V end was cut by 2 bases, the J end by 2 bases, with 12 bases between. The CDR3 is 15 amino acids. CDR3 DNA sequence: TGTGCCACCAGTGATTCCGGGACCTTGACCTACGAGCAGTACTTC. This gives the protein CATSDSGTLTYEQYF.

Many counts were recorded for this clonotype. The J gene is TRBJ1-1, the V gene TRBV20-1; possible D gene TRBD1, 6 bases. Germline CDR1 DFQATT, CDR2 SNEGSKA (reference sequence). There are 13 residues in the CDR3. V was pared by 4 bases and J by 3 bases, with 12 bases between. CDR3 loop: CSAKGGADTEAFF. CDR3 coding DNA: TGCAGTGCTAAGGGGGGGGCCGACACTGAAGCTTTCTTT.

The rearrangement uses TRBV10-2 and TRBJ2-7, with TRBD2 matching 8 bases. Germline V lookup: CDR1 WSHSY, CDR2 SAAADI. J gave up 4 bases and V 3 bases, and 11 bases lay outside the gene matches. This CDR3 has 16 amino acids. The CDR3 nucleotides read TGCGCCAGCAGTGATGTGGCGGGGGGCATCCTGTACGAGCAGTACTTC. It is translated as CASSDVAGGILYEQYF.

In this sample, this clonotype turned up many times. This chain connects TRBV5-6 to TRBJ2-1, with 8 bases aligning to TRBD1. The CDR3 runs to 16 residues. The V and J ends lost 3 bases and 3 bases, in that order; junction bases with no gene match: 8. Per germline, CDR1 SGHDT and CDR2 YYEEEE. The CDR3 region has the DNA TGTGCCAGCAGCTCGGGGACAGGCGGGAACTACAATGAGCAGTTCTTC. This codes for CASSSGTGGNYNEQFF.

This clonotype was observed at least ten times. This chain connects TRBV7-9 to TRBJ1-5; a possible D gene is TRBD1 (6 bases). The V end lost 5 bases, the J end lost 3 bases, and 11 bases lay between the germline ends. CDR1 and CDR2 from the germline V gene are SEHNR and FQNEAQ (reference sequence). The CDR3 extends over 14 amino acids. CDR3 region: CASSAGHLNQPQHF. The CDR3 DNA follows: TGTGCCAGCAGCGCGGGACATCTCAATCAGCCCCAGCATTTT.

There are a few counts of this clonotype. The V call is TRBV20-1, the J call TRBJ2-7; TRBD1 or TRBD2 may be the D gene (5 bases each). Trimming removed 3 bases at V and 3 bases at J, with 18 bases between. Germline V gives CDR1 DFQATT, CDR2 SNEGSKA (reference sequence). This CDR3 region has 15 residues. The CDR3 coding sequence is TGCAGTGCTAGCGGGGACGACTCTTTCAGCTACGAGCAGTACTTC. It is translated as CSASGDDSFSYEQYF.

The genes are TRBV24-1 and TRBJ2-1, with 10 bases fitting TRBD2. The germline V gene has CDR1 KGHDR and CDR2 SFDVKD. The J segment lost 5 bases and the V segment lost 7 bases, leaving 7 bases of the junction unmatched. There are 15 residues in the CDR3. The DNA of the CDR3 is TGTGCCACCAGCGGAAGCGGGGGGGTTAACAATGAGCAGTTCTTC. The encoded protein is CATSGSGGVNNEQFF.

The rearrangement uses TRBV13 and TRBJ2-1; 8 nucleotides match TRBD2. The J segment lost 3 bases and the V segment lost 3 bases, leaving 10 bases of the junction unmatched. The CDR3 has 17 residues. In germline, CDR1 is PRHDT, CDR2 FYEKMQ (reference sequence). Here the CDR3 reads CASSFEAGALSYNEQFF. CDR3 nucleotide sequence: TGTGCCAGCAGCTTCGAAGCGGGAGCCCTCAGCTACAATGAGCAGTTCTTC.

The chain is built from TRBV7-6 and TRBJ2-1; D might be TRBD2 (6 bases). This CDR3 contains 14 residues. CDR1 and CDR2 (germline): SGHVS, FNYEAQ. Trimming shortened V by 5 bases and J by 7 bases, and 15 bases separated the two germline ends. CDR3 sequence reads: CASSQGAGTNEQFF. The DNA of the CDR3 is TGTGCCAGCAGCCAAGGGGCGGGGACGAATGAGCAGTTCTTC.

The J gene is TRBJ2-1, the V gene TRBV20-1, with D unresolved. V lost 6 bases, J lost 3 bases, and 9 bases lay in between. Germline values: CDR1 DFQATT, CDR2 SNEGSKA (reference sequence). This CDR3 contains 12 residues. CDR3 DNA sequence: TGCAGTGCATCATCAGGCTACAATGAGCAGTTCTTC. Its protein product is CSASSGYNEQFF.

The table lists this clonotype with many counts. The CDR3 reads CASSLAGRTSYNEQFF. As DNA, the CDR3 is TGTGCCAGCAGCTTAGCCGGGAGGACGTCCTACAATGAGCAGTTCTTC. V and J are TRBV7-3 and TRBJ2-1, with TRBD2 matching over 7 bases. The CDR3 consists of 16 residues. Germline V gives CDR1 SGHTA, CDR2 FQGTGA. J lost 1 base, V lost 2 bases, and 5 bases had no gene match.

The CDR3 reads CASSFGGSAYYEQYF. CDR3 in DNA: TGTGCCAGCAGCTTCGGCGGGAGCGCATACTACGAGCAGTACTTC. The chain carries TRBV5-5 and TRBJ2-7, with TRBD2 matching over 7 bases. This CDR3 has 15 residues. CDR1 SGHKS and CDR2 YYEKEE come from the germline V gene (reference sequence). The J segment lost 3 bases and the V segment lost 2 bases, leaving 8 bases of the junction unmatched.

The chain has TRBV6-2 or TRBV6-3 and TRBJ2-1; D perhaps matches TRBD2 (5 bases). Germline V gene lookup returns CDR1 MNHEY and CDR2 SVGEGT. Trimming cost V 5 bases and J 5 bases, with 13 bases left between them. This CDR3 region has 14 residues. The CDR3 DNA is TGTGCCAGCAGTAACCGGGATTTCGACAATGAGCAGTTCTTC. This codes for CASSNRDFDNEQFF.

At least ten counts were recorded for this clonotype. V and J are TRBV5-1 and TRBJ1-1; D not resolved. Trimming took off 1 base at V and 1 base at J, with 5 bases between the two ends. The CDR3 runs to 13 residues. CDR1 is SGHRS and CDR2 is YFSETQ in the germline V gene. The DNA of the CDR3 is TGCGCCAGCAGCTTGAAGCCGAACACTGAAGCTTTCTTT. As protein: CASSLKPNTEAFF.

The table lists this clonotype with a few counts. The chain couples TRBV7-9 to TRBJ2-2, with TRBD1 matching over 7 bases. V was clipped by 5 bases and J by 7 bases; unmatched bases: 4. The CDR3 spans 13 residues. Germline CDR1 and CDR2: SEHNR and FQNEAQ (reference sequence). For the CDR3, the DNA is TGTGCCAGCAGCCCAAACAGGGGCGGGGAGCTGTTTTTT. This gives the protein CASSPNRGGELFF.

This chain links TRBV4-1 with TRBJ2-2; D gene unclear. This CDR3 is built from 15 residues. With 3 bases removed from V and 1 base from J, the gap between germline ends came to 9 bases. Per the germline V gene, CDR1 is MGHRA and CDR2 is YSYEKL. The CDR3 loop reads CASSQDDLNTGELFF. DNA for the CDR3: TGCGCCAGCAGCCAGGATGACCTGAACACCGGGGAGCTGTTTTTT.

This clonotype came up once. Germline and junction disagree at one end, which may indicate a read error. V and J are TRBV5-6 and TRBJ2-2, with D perhaps being TRBD1 or TRBD2 (5 bases each). In germline, CDR1 is SGHDT, CDR2 YYEEEE. CDR3 length: 14 residues. The CDR3 sequence is CVSSLGRNTGEPFF. The CDR3 coding sequence is TGTGTCAGCAGCTTGGGACGGAACACCGGGGAGCCGTTTTTT.

This clonotype is medium-sized (0.01 to 0.1%) in the sample. The chain has TRBV6-2 or TRBV6-3 and TRBJ1-1, with 10 bases that match TRBD1. There are 15 residues in the CDR3. CDR1 MNHEY and CDR2 SVGEGT come from the germline V gene. V dropped 5 bases and J dropped 7; count of bases not matched to a gene: 10. The CDR3 DNA follows: TGTGCCAGCAGTCCCCTTCGGACAGGGGGAGGTGAAGCTTTCTTT. Protein product: CASSPLRTGGGEAFF.

Ten or more counts support this clonotype. With a much larger clone just one base away, this may be a read error. The rearrangement links TRBV7-9 to TRBJ2-5; TRBD2 aligns across 7 bases. Germline-derived CDR1 and CDR2 are SEHNR and FQNEAQ (reference sequence). The V and J ends lost 7 bases and 1 base, in that order; junction bases with no gene match: 18. The CDR3 length is 18 residues. The CDR3 protein is CASNPFGREITSQETQYF. Here the CDR3 DNA reads TGTGCCAGCAATCCCTTCGGGCGGGAGATCACCTCCCAAGAGACCCAGTACTTC.

This clonotype qualifies as medium-sized. The gene calls are TRBV12-3 or TRBV12-4 and TRBJ1-2; D unresolved. This CDR3 has 11 amino acids. Trimming removed 2 bases at V and 10 bases at J, with 8 bases between. This chain's CDR3 is CASSLSEYYTF. The CDR3 DNA is TGTGCCAGCAGTTTATCAGAATACTACACCTTC.